These T cell receptor beta chains were read from a single sample in a study of T cell repertoires in cytomegalovirus infection. TCRdb analysed the reads with MiXCR anew, one entry per CDR3 protein. The sample yields tens of thousands of distinct CDR3 sequences, about 33% seen once. For these receptors, no antigen is known. Sequencing input: PBMCs, sequenced either directly or after in vitro stimulation (not recorded which). The receptor set was obtained from a human donor in good health (CMV status not recorded). Some clones in this sample may be carry-over from other donors' samples. The CDR3 runs from the conserved cysteine through the conserved F or W.

j_gene	v_gene	CDR3aa
TRBJ2-7	TRBV7-4	CASSSSGQSYEQYF
TRBJ2-1	TRBV20-1	CSATGVEGGPNNEQFF
TRBJ2-7	TRBV6-1	CASKRGAPLSEQYF
TRBJ2-7	TRBV27	CASGAGYGDAYEQYF
TRBJ2-1	TRBV7-9	CASSLKRVGYNNEQFF
TRBJ2-3	TRBV27	CASRDGRVADTQYF
TRBJ1-5	TRBV28	CASSPGPTGSQPQHF
TRBJ2-1	TRBV29-1	CSVSQGSSSEQFF
TRBJ2-7	TRBV10-2	CASSGLEYEQYF
TRBJ1-3	TRBV19	CASSISGSPQNTIYF
TRBJ2-1	TRBV12-3/TRBV12-4	CASSTTGLAGVARQFF
TRBJ1-1	TRBV7-2	CASSLEGANTEAFF
TRBJ1-3	TRBV6-1	CASSERDSEFSGNTIYF
TRBJ1-5	TRBV20-1	CSARRGTSGSNQPQHF
TRBJ1-6	TRBV6-6	CASSYSGTGGSPLHF
TRBJ1-3	TRBV6-6	CASSSYAGGLYF
TRBJ1-6	TRBV20-1	CSAGSTPANSPLHF
TRBJ1-2	TRBV7-9	CASSRRDRANYGYTF
TRBJ1-4	TRBV19	CASSMWLTGGRANEKLFF
TRBJ1-2	TRBV7-2	CASSLSTQAGYGYTF
TRBJ2-7	TRBV20-1	CSARARVGSGIYEQYF
TRBJ2-7	TRBV7-2	CASSLGLVVSYEQYF
TRBJ1-2	TRBV12-3/TRBV12-4	CASSFRQDSGYTF
TRBJ1-6	TRBV9	CASSAGTTSPLHF
TRBJ2-1	TRBV7-8	CASSLGSTSARYNEQFF
TRBJ1-6	TRBV2	CASSDSTGVYSPLHF
TRBJ1-5	TRBV7-2	CASSPGRAQPQHF
TRBJ2-7	TRBV20-1	CSAQREAYEQYF
TRBJ2-7	TRBV29-1	CSVMGESYEQYF
TRBJ2-3	TRBV4-1	CASSQEVGGGADDTQYF
TRBJ1-3	TRBV7-2	CASSLTRVGNTIYF
TRBJ2-1	TRBV6-2/TRBV6-3	CASSYLGGASYNEQFF
TRBJ2-3	TRBV5-4	CASSRGGLVDTQYF
TRBJ2-7	TRBV11-3	CASSLGGGVSEQYF
TRBJ2-1	TRBV7-9	CASSLAASPGEQFF
TRBJ2-2	TRBV5-1	CASSLGNIGELFF
TRBJ1-2	TRBV19	CAGGTAGGYTF
TRBJ1-4	TRBV10-3	CAISEGQSNEKLFF
TRBJ1-1	TRBV7-2	CASSLWADTEAFF
TRBJ1-1	TRBV28	CASSFQPRVTEAFF
TRBJ1-5	TRBV5-5	CASSLTPSPNQPQHF
TRBJ1-4	TRBV12-3/TRBV12-4	CASSSGGIGEKLFF
TRBJ2-3	TRBV29-1	CSVASGPSSTDTQYF
TRBJ2-1	TRBV9	CASSVGGSGNEQFF
TRBJ2-1	TRBV27	CASSARQAVNNEQFF
TRBJ2-2	TRBV20-1	CSARNREGTGELFF
TRBJ2-2	TRBV6-5	CASSYHRASATNTGELFF
TRBJ2-7	TRBV19	CASSGPGVGAYEQYF
TRBJ1-1	TRBV6-5	CASTGRNTEAFF
TRBJ2-5	TRBV28	CASGGTWETQYF
TRBJ2-2	TRBV7-8	CASSLVPSGDTGELFF
TRBJ2-3	TRBV12-3/TRBV12-4	CASSHNQDTQYF
TRBJ2-3	TRBV5-1	CASSLIPGGSDTQYF
TRBJ2-7	TRBV6-1	CASSDRDRQLTYEQYF
TRBJ1-5	TRBV20-1	CSAYARGWDNQPQHF
TRBJ2-1	TRBV29-1	CSVVGFQDRNENEQFF
TRBJ2-1	TRBV20-1	CSARRDPYNEQFF
TRBJ1-2	TRBV7-9	CASSRDGNYGYTF
TRBJ1-5	TRBV6-2/TRBV6-3	CASTADWDEGVRNQPQHF
TRBJ2-1	TRBV29-1	CSVEGTGTGVVLEQFF